This T cell receptor beta chain originates from a study of shared clonotypes between healthy human individuals (dated by TCRdb to the early 2020s). Regarding the complete study: The cohort included a few men and a couple of women between 18 and 49 years of age. Per donor, three plates each were used for CD4 naive and CD4 memory, two for CD8 naive, and one for CD8 memory. Per donor, leukapheresis produced somewhere between about 0.94 and 8.9 billion PBMCs. The study deeply sequenced blood TCR repertoires of five healthy adults to estimate repertoire size and the extent of clonotype sharing between individuals. To increase sequencing depth and limit assay-specific biases, TCR repertoire library preparation and sequencing were carried out by different laboratories using diverse techniques.

Results the study describes overall, beyond this receptor: Sharing across a few donors was observed for roughly 5% of naive CD4, over 3% of naive CD8, 2.3% of memory CD4, and around 0.4% of memory CD8 clonotypes. Because the study included a small number of donors, the genetic and exposure-history diversity represented was limited. Incomplete sequencing was indicated by rarefaction of sorted-subset datasets, despite the large sequencing depth. Compared with non-shared clonotypes, clonotypes shared by all four sorted-subset donors had higher generation probabilities. Pairwise subsampling led to the expectation that sequencing depth would affect the degree of clonotype sharing among donors. Sampling was restricted to blood, and TCR repertoires in tissues likely differ from the TCR repertoires found in blood. Larger estimated clonotype richness was generally found for naive subsets than for memory subsets.

The junction shows trimming of 0 bases on V and 3 bases on J, plus 21 bases between the germline ends. The germline V gene specifies LGHNA as CDR1 and YSLEER as CDR2. Inclusive of the bounding cysteine and phenylalanine, the CDR3 is 18 residues long. CDR3 DNA is the only sequence kept; it has 54 bases, read in frame from the first base. Using the deep immunoSEQ assay, TCR CDR3 regions were amplified from genomic DNA by multiplex PCR. Extracted genomic DNA from each cell subset was distributed evenly across all wells of several immunoSEQ 96-well plates, and each plate was treated as a replicate. For sorted subsets, 200 to 250 ng of genomic DNA, equivalent to 25,000 to 35,000 T cell genomes, went into each replicate PCR. Purified libraries were quantified with a Qubit 3.0 fluorometer, sized on a Bioanalyzer 2100, and re-quantified with the KAPA Library Quantification kit. Each immunoSEQ 96-well plate was sequenced on its own single-read 150-cycle Illumina NextSeq 550 flow cell. Per the original workflow: Because only junctional sequences without quality scores were contained in the immunoSEQ output, filtering matching that applied to full-length reads could not be performed. Sequences were annotated with PyIR, a Python wrapper for IgBLAST v1.9, and V/J genes and CDR3 were assigned using IMGT germline references. Reads were filtered out if the reads had weak V/J assignments (E-value above 1e-6), no CDR3, stop codons, out-of-frame junctions, or ambiguous translated residues. V3J clonotypes were defined as sequences sharing an identical inferred V gene, J gene, and CDR3 amino acid sequence. Percentage overlap between repertoires was calculated by dividing the number of shared unique clonotypes by the size of the smaller repertoire. Three approaches were used to assess repertoire richness: RTK rarefaction, the Chao1 estimator, and Recon v2.1 estimates of unobserved clonotypes. OLGA was used to compute generation probabilities for all TCRbeta clonotypes that the gDNA method yielded from a handful of donors. The table was pulled from immuneACCESS by TCRdb, which kept in-frame rearrangements only. Such tables lose some clones; where checked, under half of the loss comes from unresolved V genes, and the rest has no known cause. V, J and clone size were drawn from that table, and D and trimming were deduced from the DNA. The sample has roughly 1,500,000 clones on record, under 99% of them singletons. The ten largest clones capture about 0.42% of the sample.

The donors were healthy, HIV-negative adults who had no recently reported acute infections or vaccinations. Every donor was a Caucasian adult living in Nashville, Tennessee, USA. CD4+ T cells were enriched by magnetic negative selection, after which naive cells were positively selected on CD45RA and the negative fraction was taken as the memory subset. Blood was collected by leukapheresis, and PBMCs were isolated by Ficoll-Histopaque density gradient centrifugation and then cryopreserved in liquid nitrogen vapor phase. Analytical flow cytometry was used to check the purity and quantity of every magnetically sorted T cell population. From each sorted fraction, genomic DNA was isolated and quantified by UV absorbance on a Nanodrop 2000c. A remark on this clone: Its antigen specificity is not known. Base qualities are not provided; no much larger clone lies one nucleotide away.

The material sequenced was naive CD4+ T cells sorted from blood. This specimen's cell subset or site label, interpreted: CD45RA+ positively selected. This clonotype originated in a man aged 30 to 39 in good health. Rearrangement joined TRBV4-3 to TRBJ2-7; a weak D assignment points to TRBD1 (6 bases agree). The CDR3 protein: CASSQDRGSGTLYYEQYF. The nucleotides are TGCGCCAGCAGCCAAGACAGGGGATCCGGGACCCTCTACTACGAGCAGTACTTC.